These T cell receptor beta chains were read from a single sample in a study of breast tumors, draining lymph nodes, adjacent tissues. TCRdb analysed the multiplex PCR reads with MiXCR anew, one entry per CDR3 protein. The sample lists 140,000 to 150,000 distinct CDR3 sequences, 30% to 35% occurring once. Sequenced sample: axillary lymph node tissue. All receptors come from a female donor with breast cancer. Some clones in this sample may be carry-over from other donors' samples. The CDR3 runs from the conserved cysteine through the conserved F or W. Fields, in order: J gene, D gene, clone size, V gene, CDR3 DNA, CDR3 protein. A D gene is named only where the DNA matches it firmly. Clone size is stated in some rows and not others, as once, few, many or a class when expanded.

>TRBJ1-1|NA|few|TRBV20-1
TGCAGTGCATCTCTCTACACTGAAGCTTTCTTT
CSASLYTEAFF
>TRBJ2-2|NA|many|TRBV7-2
TGTGCCAGCAGCCTGAGACAGGTTCTAAACACCGGGGAGCTGTTTTTT
CASSLRQVLNTGELFF
>TRBJ1-4|TRBD1|many|TRBV5-5
TGTGCCAGCAGCCCCCTCGGGCGGACAGGGTATGCAACTAATGAAAAACTGTTTTTT
CASSPLGRTGYATNEKLFF
>TRBJ2-6|NA|NA|TRBV9
TGTGCCAGCAGCCCCCGAGGGGACACGAAAACCGGGGCCAACGTCCTGACTTTC
CASSPRGDTKTGANVLTF
>TRBJ2-6|NA|many|TRBV12-3/TRBV12-4
TGTGCCAGCAGAGAGACTGGGGCCAACGTCCTGACTTTC
CASRETGANVLTF
>TRBJ1-2|TRBD1|many|TRBV12-5
TGTGCTAGTGGTTTGGACCATATCCGGGACAGGGAGTTTGGCTACACCTTC
CASGLDHIRDREFGYTF
>TRBJ1-1|NA|few|TRBV2
TGTGCCAGCAGGGGACAAGCTAACACTGAAGCTTTCTTT
CASRGQANTEAFF
>TRBJ2-5|TRBD2|many|TRBV6-1
TGTGCCAGCAGTGCTTCTCCCGGGACTAGCGGTAACTACCAAGAGACCCAGTACTTC
CASSASPGTSGNYQETQYF
>TRBJ1-2|TRBD1|NA|TRBV10-1
TGCGCCAGCAGTGAGTCAAGGACAGGGAATGGCTACACCTTC
CASSESRTGNGYTF
>TRBJ2-5|NA|many|TRBV27
TGTGCCAGCAGTTTTTCCACAGGCACCTCGCGGACCCAGTACTTC
CASSFSTGTSRTQYF
>TRBJ2-6|NA|few|TRBV3-1
TGTGCCAGCAGCCTACGGGGGCCCGGGGCCAACGTCCTGACTTTC
CASSLRGPGANVLTF
>TRBJ1-5|NA|NA|TRBV6-6
TGTGCCAGCAGTCACTTGGCAACTCATAGCAATCAGCCCCAGCATTTT
CASSHLATHSNQPQHF
>TRBJ1-6|NA|many|TRBV6-2/TRBV6-3
TGTGCCAGCAGTTACAGGGCGAGGTCATCTGCATCCTATAATTCACCCCTCCACTTT
CASSYRARSSASYNSPLHF
>TRBJ1-5|NA|many|TRBV5-6
TGTGCCAGCAGCCCCCGACAAGCGGGCGGCAATCAGCCCCAGCATTTT
CASSPRQAGGNQPQHF
>TRBJ1-2|NA|NA|TRBV7-3
TGTGCCAGCAGCTTATGGGGCATACCTAACTATGGCTACACCTTC
CASSLWGIPNYGYTF
>TRBJ2-2|NA|few|TRBV6-2/TRBV6-3
TGTGCCAGCAACCCCCCAGGGTGGAACACCGGGGAGCTGTTTTTT
CASNPPGWNTGELFF
>TRBJ2-3|TRBD2|many|TRBV24-1
TGTGCCACCAGTGATTTAGGCGGGGGGGACACAGATACGCAGTATTTT
CATSDLGGGDTDTQYF
>TRBJ2-1|NA|NA|TRBV20-1
TGCAGTGCGCGCCCCGGTTCGCAGTTCTTC
CSARPGSQFF
>TRBJ1-5|NA|NA|TRBV6-5
TGTGCCAGCAGCCCCGGGTCCGGCCCGGATCAGCCCCAGCATTTT
CASSPGSGPDQPQHF
>TRBJ2-1|NA|many|TRBV10-2
TGCGCCAGCAACGGGCTAGAAGAGGGGGAGCAGTTCTTC
CASNGLEEGEQFF
>TRBJ2-2|TRBD2|few|TRBV6-5
TGTGCCAGCAGTCACTCGCGTGGACTAGCGGGGGCCTGGACCGGGGAGCTGTTTTTT
CASSHSRGLAGAWTGELFF
>TRBJ2-5|TRBD2|many|TRBV6-5
TGTGCCAGCAGTCACTCGCGTCCAGCGGGGGCCGCGGAGACCCAGTACTTC
CASSHSRPAGAAETQYF
>TRBJ2-6|TRBD1|NA|TRBV7-9
TGTGCCAGCAGCTCGGGACAGACCTCTGGGGCCAACGTCCTGACTTTC
CASSSGQTSGANVLTF
>TRBJ1-3|NA|NA|TRBV7-9
TGTGCCAGCAGCTTAGGAGTAAACACCATATATTTT
CASSLGVNTIYF
>TRBJ1-4|TRBD1|many|TRBV9
TGTGCCAGCAGCTCAGGGACAGCAAATGAAAAACTGTTTTTT
CASSSGTANEKLFF
>TRBJ2-1|TRBD2|once|TRBV13
TGTGCCAGCAGTGAAGATAGGGGACTAGCGGGGGGTGGCGATGAGCAGTTCTTC
CASSEDRGLAGGGDEQFF
>TRBJ2-5|NA|NA|TRBV7-2
TGTGCCAGCAGCTTAGACCCCGGGACCCAGTACTTC
CASSLDPGTQYF